Ten or more counts support the clone carrying this T cell receptor (beta chain). What it binds is not known. These data come from a study of neurological immune-mediated disorders. General observations from the study: One related-CDR3 cluster, which may be a signature, held the repertoires of 18 of 34 multiple sclerosis patients after phylogenetic grouping. HTLV-1-associated myelopathy had the most TCR clonal expansion, and multiple sclerosis had the least, less than healthy controls.

The V and J ends lost 5 bases and 9 bases respectively, with 17 bases between them. Germline V gene lookup returns CDR1 SGHVS and CDR2 FNYEAQ. The CDR3 has 14 amino acids. The method for making cDNA was 5'RACE, and it used 10-nucleotide random UMIs. TCRdb recomputed calls from the 5' RACE reads with MiXCR, one row per CDR3 protein. The sample carries 100,000 or so distinct CDR3 sequences, around 3.3% recorded once. The sequenced material came from PBMCs. The chain links TRBV7-6 to TRBJ2-1; tentatively, D is TRBD1 (6 bases). This sequence was found in a woman younger than 35 with multiple sclerosis. CDR3 sequence reads: CASSRVGGGGEQFF. In DNA form, the CDR3 reads TGTGCCAGCAGCCGTGTAGGGGGTGGGGGTGAGCAGTTCTTC.